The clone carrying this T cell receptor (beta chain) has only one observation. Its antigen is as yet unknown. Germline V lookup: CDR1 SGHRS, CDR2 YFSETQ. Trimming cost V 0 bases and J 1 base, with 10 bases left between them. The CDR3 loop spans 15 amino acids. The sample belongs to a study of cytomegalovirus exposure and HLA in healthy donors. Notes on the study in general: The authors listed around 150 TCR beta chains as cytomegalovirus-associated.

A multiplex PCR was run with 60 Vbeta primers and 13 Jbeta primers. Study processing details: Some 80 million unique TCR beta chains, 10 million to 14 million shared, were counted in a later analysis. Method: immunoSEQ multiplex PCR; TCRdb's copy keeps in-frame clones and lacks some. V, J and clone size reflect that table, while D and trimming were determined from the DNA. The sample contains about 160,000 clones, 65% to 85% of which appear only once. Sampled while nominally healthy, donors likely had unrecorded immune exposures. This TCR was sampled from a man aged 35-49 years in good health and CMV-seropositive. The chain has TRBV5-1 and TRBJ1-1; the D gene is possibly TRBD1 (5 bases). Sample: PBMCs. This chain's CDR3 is CASSLVSGPNTEAFF. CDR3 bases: TGCGCCAGCAGCTTGGTGTCAGGGCCGAACACTGAAGCTTTCTTT.